The T cell receptor beta chain under discussion was sequenced for a study of T cells after posttransplantation cyclophosphamide. Method: immunoSEQ multiplex PCR; TCRdb's copy keeps in-frame clones and lacks some. The table has about 10,000 clones, roughly 85% seen once. Study-wide findings and caveats: Skin or GI-infiltrating T cells shared few TRB sequences with blood. After PTCy, TRB diversity resembled that of CNI/methotrexate controls. Later blood repertoires were often dominated by clones from the donor CD8+ memory compartment.

Busulfan-fludarabine conditioning, marrow transplant, and cyclophosphamide on days +3 and +4 were administered. With 2 bases removed from V and 5 bases from J, the gap between germline ends came to 7 bases. The CDR3 extends over 14 amino acids. Germline V CDR1 and CDR2: SEHNR, FQNEAQ (reference sequence). In the case of this clone: Its antigen is as yet unknown.

The sequences come from PBMCs, collected approximately 2,000 days after a stem cell transplant with posttransplant cyclophosphamide. The chain recombines TRBV7-9 with TRBJ1-6; D not resolved. The source is a female patient aged 40 to 50 who received an allogeneic stem cell transplant from a related donor, was CMV-positive, and had no GVHD. T cells may partly derive from the graft donor. Here the CDR3 DNA reads TGTGCCAGCAGCTTAAACCCAGATAATTCACCCCTCCACTTT. Translated: CASSLNPDNSPLHF.